The sequence of this T cell receptor beta chain was determined in a study of blood T cell repertoires in COVID-19. Across the whole study: Researchers got acute and convalescent COVID-19 samples from the United States, Italy and Spain.

As handled by the study authors: Amplifying reference gene primers gave estimates of nucleated cell counts. Profiling relied on immunoSEQ multiplex PCR, and the TCRdb table lists in-frame clones only, not all of them. The V and J calls and the clone size are those of that table, but D and trimming were determined from the DNA. The data contain around 210,000 clones, around 84% of them singletons. Germline V gene lookup returns CDR1 SGHRS and CDR2 YFSETQ. Germline trimming cut 0 bases from V and 2 bases from J; bases unmatched to any gene: 7. The CDR3 has 18 residues. The specimen sequenced was peripheral blood. The TCR originated in a human donor in a cohort sampled during active COVID-19. The gene calls are TRBV5-1 and TRBJ2-1; 11 bases fit TRBD2. CDR3 residues: CASSLDIIAGGPYNEQFF. In DNA form, the CDR3 reads TGCGCCAGCAGCTTGGATATTATAGCGGGAGGGCCCTACAATGAGCAGTTCTTC.